The following is a T cell receptor beta chain sequence with its context. Libraries were prepared by immunoSEQ multiplex PCR; TCRdb keeps only in-frame clonotypes and omits some of them. The sample contains 100,000 or so clones, 85% to 95% of which appear only once. This sample was taken from a study of T cell changes during pregnancy in multiple sclerosis. With 6 bases removed from V and 8 bases from J, the gap between germline ends came to 22 bases. CDR1 is SGHVS and CDR2 is FQNEAQ in the germline V gene. This CDR3 is 16 amino acids long. This chain connects TRBV7-8 to TRBJ1-4; the D is unclear. Material: peripheral blood, obtained in the second trimester of pregnancy. This clonotype was sampled from a female donor with multiple sclerosis, enrolled in a pregnancy study. This CDR3 reads CASRQREDFMGEKLFF. CDR3 sequence (DNA): TGTGCCAGCAGGCAGAGGGAAGACTTCATGGGGGAAAAACTGTTTTTT.